What follows are 14 T cell receptor beta chains derived from one specimen sequenced in a study of blood T cell repertoires in COVID-19. Clones were read by immunoSEQ multiplex PCR, and TCRdb kept only the in-frame ones, dropping some. The repertoire holds about 360,000 clones, with approximately 86% as singletons. Sequences were obtained from peripheral blood. The receptor set was obtained from a human donor in a cohort sampled during active COVID-19.

The CDR3 sequence is CASSPVGGSGNTIYF. In nucleotides, the CDR3 is TGTGCCAGCAGCCCGGTGGGGGGATCTGGAAACACCATATATTTT. J is TRBJ1-3 and V is TRBV3-1 (or the pseudogene TRBV3-2); D perhaps matches TRBD1 (5 bases). In germline, CDR1 is LGHDT, CDR2 YNNKEL (reference sequence). This CDR3 has 15 residues. V lost 4 bases and J 1 base, leaving 11 bases between the germline ends.

The chain joins TRBV6-5 to TRBJ1-3; D is unresolved. This CDR3 is built from 14 residues. V dropped 5 bases and J dropped 0 bases, with 8 bases sitting between them. The germline CDR1 and CDR2 sequences are MNHEY and SVGAGI. The CDR3 DNA sequence: TGTGCCAGCAGTCCCGCGTCCTCTGGAAACACCATATATTTT. This encodes CASSPASSGNTIYF.

The rearrangement links TRBV7-3 to TRBJ1-2; no firm D call. Germline values: CDR1 SGHTA, CDR2 FQGTGA. CDR3 size: 13 residues. Deletions cut 0 bases from V and 3 bases from J, with 5 bases between. DNA of the CDR3: TGTGCCAGCAGCTTAACAGCTGACTATGGCTACACCTTC. Translating gives CASSLTADYGYTF.

The chain links TRBV5-1 to TRBJ2-1; a weak D match, TRBD2 (5 bases). V dropped 5 bases and J dropped 2 bases, with 17 bases sitting between them. Germline V gene data show CDR1 as SGHRS and CDR2 as YFSETQ. This CDR3 spans 16 amino acids. The CDR3, as DNA: TGCGCCAGCAGGTTAAGCCCCGGGGTAGCCTACAATGAGCAGTTCTTC. As protein: CASRLSPGVAYNEQFF.

This clone was seen more than once but under ten times. The CDR3 DNA is TGTGCCAGCAGCGCGAGCGGGGAGGGTTACAATGAGCAGTTCTTC. Translated, it gives CASSASGEGYNEQFF. The V call is TRBV28, the J call TRBJ2-1, with 7 bases that match TRBD2. The V gene end was trimmed by 6 bases and the J gene end by 4 bases; junction bases not matched to a gene: 9. The length of the CDR3 is 15 residues. CDR1 and CDR2 from the germline V gene are MDHEN and SYDVKM.

The V call is TRBV6-1, the J call TRBJ2-4; D remains ambiguous. The CDR3 is made up of 14 amino acids. Trimming pared 2 bases from V and 3 bases from J, leaving 8 bases between. CDR1 is MNHNS and CDR2 is SASEGT in the germline V gene. CDR3 region: CASSETYYKNIQYF. The CDR3 nucleotides are TGTGCCAGCAGTGAAACGTACTACAAAAACATTCAGTACTTC.

The chain is built from TRBV7-8 and TRBJ2-7, with D possibly matching TRBD1 (6 bases). V shed 5 bases and J shed 7 bases, with 15 bases lying between them. The CDR3 spans 13 residues. The germline gives CDR1 SGHVS, CDR2 FQNEAQ. The CDR3 nucleotides are TGTGCCAGCAGCGTCGGACAGTTTGGAGAGCAGTACTTC. Protein: CASSVGQFGEQYF.

The V gene is TRBV2, the J gene TRBJ2-2; 8 bases agree with TRBD2. The germline V gene has CDR1 SNHLY and CDR2 FYNNEI. The ends lost 5 bases at V and 1 base at J; junction bases unmatched: 6. There are 16 residues in the CDR3. DNA for the CDR3: TGTGCCAGCAGTCCGAAGAGCGGGAGGAACACCGGGGAGCTGTTTTTT. Protein sequence: CASSPKSGRNTGELFF.

For the CDR3, the DNA is TGTGCCAGCAGTTTAGGGACAGGGGGCGCCTATGGCTACACCTTC. Amino acid sequence: CASSLGTGGAYGYTF. The chain couples TRBV27 to TRBJ1-2, with 12 bases matching TRBD1. Germline CDR1 reads MNHEY; CDR2 reads SMNVEV (reference sequence). The ends lost 2 bases at V and 4 bases at J; junction bases unmatched: 2. There are 15 residues in the CDR3.

This rearrangement joins TRBV25-1 to TRBJ2-3, with 7 bases identical to TRBD2. The trim removed 4 bases at V and 1 base at J, leaving 8 bases unmatched. Germline loops: CDR1 MGHDK, CDR2 SYGVNS. The CDR3 covers 16 residues. For the CDR3, the DNA is TGTGCCAGCAGTGTCCGGACTAGTCGGGGCACAGATACGCAGTATTTT. Amino acid sequence: CASSVRTSRGTDTQYF.

This clone was observed a single time. The chain uses TRBV7-2 and TRBJ1-5; weak D call: TRBD1 (5 bases). The CDR3 length is 18 residues. Trimming removed 2 bases from V and 4 bases from J, with 21 bases in between. Looked up from germline, CDR1 is SGHTA and CDR2 is FQGNSA. In DNA, the CDR3 is TGTGCCAGCAGCTTAAGCCCGGGGGGAGGGGCCAATAATCAGCCCCAGCATTTT. This gives the protein CASSLSPGGGANNQPQHF. Together with reference TRBV7-2 and TRBJ1-5, the CDR3 gives the full variable domain: GAGVSQSPSNKVTEKGKDVELRCDPISGHTALYWYRQSLGQGLEFLIYFQGNSAPDKSGLPSDRFSAERTGGSVSTLTIQRTQQEDSAVYLCASSLSPGGGANNQPQHFGDGTRLSIL.

The J gene is TRBJ1-4, the V gene TRBV2, with D perhaps matching TRBD1 (6 bases). The V and J ends lost 7 bases and 0 bases respectively, with 12 bases between them. Germline CDR1 reads SNHLY; CDR2 reads FYNNEI. This CDR3 is 15 amino acids long. CDR3 sequence (DNA): TGTGCCAGCAACAGGGACACCTCAACTAATGAAAAACTGTTTTTT. Translated, it gives CASNRDTSTNEKLFF.

The V and J genes are TRBV30 and TRBJ1-2; a possible D gene is TRBD1 (6 bases). The germline V gene has CDR1 GTSNPN and CDR2 SVGIG (reference sequence). The CDR3 runs to 15 residues. V shed 1 base and J shed 4 bases, with 16 bases lying between them. The CDR3, as DNA: TGTGCCTGGAGTGCCAGGGGACGGACACTCTATGGCTACACCTTC. Translated: CAWSARGRTLYGYTF.

The chain carries TRBV5-5 and TRBJ2-6; possible D gene TRBD1, 5 bases. Deletions cut 5 bases from V and 6 bases from J, with 15 bases between. CDR3 length: 15 amino acids. Germline assignment: CDR1 SGHKS and CDR2 YYEKEE (reference sequence). In DNA form, the CDR3 reads TGTGCCAGCAGATTACAGGTCTCCCAGGCCAACGTCCTGACTTTC. Its protein product is CASRLQVSQANVLTF.